The source of this T cell receptor (beta chain) is a study of graft-versus-host responses after intestinal transplantation. Overall study context: The recipients all started with anti-thymocyte globulin induction and then took tacrolimus and steroids for three to four years.

Sequencing used immunoSEQ multiplex PCR; TCRdb keeps in-frame clones, though not all of them. This table has over 85,000 clones, over 85% appearing once. General study findings and limits: GvH clones appeared in recipient marrow, some first in ileum or blood. Early after transplant, HvG clones declined as circulating GvH clones peaked. Individuals carrying graft-donor T cell macrochimerism showed high graft-versus-host to host-versus-graft clonal ratios in allografts.

Concerning this clone: What it recognizes is unknown.

The CDR3 has 13 residues. The germline V gene encodes CDR1 SGHVS and CDR2 FQNEAQ. V was clipped by 5 bases and J by 4 bases, with 11 bases between them. The gene calls are TRBV7-8 and TRBJ2-5; D remains ambiguous. The origin of this receptor is a human donor who received an intestinal transplant. The sequencing here drew on unstimulated CD8+ T cells sorted from spleen or lymph node cells, taken before intestinal transplant. The CDR3 here is CASSQNARETQYF. In nucleotides, the CDR3 is TGTGCCAGCAGCCAAAACGCCAGAGAGACCCAGTACTTC.